This paragraph reports one TCR beta chain. As processed by the authors: By means of reference gene primer amplification, nucleated cell counts were estimated. TCRdb's copy holds only in-frame clones and misses some; the assay was immunoSEQ multiplex PCR. D and trimming were read from the DNA, whereas the V and J calls and clone size are those reported in that table. Of 200,000 to 250,000 clones in the sample, 80% are singletons; the top ten hold approximately 6.6%. The length of the CDR3 is 16 residues. From germline, CDR1 is MNHNY and CDR2 SVGAGI (reference sequence). The V and J ends lost 6 bases and 6 bases respectively, with 21 bases between them. These data come from a study of blood T cell repertoires in COVID-19. Across the whole study: The origin of the acute and convalescent COVID-19 samples was the United States, Italy and Spain. T cells, B-cell-depleted T cells, or PBMCs supplied cDNA or gDNA.

The sequence was obtained from a woman in her sixties or seventies with acute or convalescent COVID-19. The chain couples TRBV6-6 to TRBJ2-1, with a weak D call TRBD2 (5 bases). Material: peripheral blood. The CDR3, as DNA: TGTGCCAGCAGGGCCGATATGAGTAGCGTCAGCAATGAGCAGTTCTTC. Translated: CASRADMSSVSNEQFF.